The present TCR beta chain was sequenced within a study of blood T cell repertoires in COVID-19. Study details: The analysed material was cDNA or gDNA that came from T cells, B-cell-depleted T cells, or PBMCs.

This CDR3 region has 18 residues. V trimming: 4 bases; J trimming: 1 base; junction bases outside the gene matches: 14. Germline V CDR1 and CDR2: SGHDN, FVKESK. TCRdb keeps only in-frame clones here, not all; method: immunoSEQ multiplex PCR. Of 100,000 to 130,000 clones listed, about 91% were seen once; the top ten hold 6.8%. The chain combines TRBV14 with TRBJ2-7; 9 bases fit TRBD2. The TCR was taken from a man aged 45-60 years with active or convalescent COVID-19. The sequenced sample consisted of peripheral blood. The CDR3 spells CASSLSGGGSGSSYEQYF. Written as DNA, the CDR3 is TGTGCCAGCAGCCTCAGCGGAGGGGGTAGCGGGAGTTCCTACGAGCAGTACTTC.